The rows below give T cell receptor beta chains drawn from one sample of a study of T cell repertoires in cytomegalovirus infection. TCRdb reanalysed the reads using MiXCR and keeps one entry per CDR3 protein. The sample lists 310,000 or so distinct CDR3 sequences; 15% to 20% were seen once. The specimen was PBMCs. The receptors were gathered from a human donor in good health (CMV status not recorded). Some clones in this sample may be carry-over from other donors' samples. Each CDR3 is given with its conserved first and last residue. The D gene is left open where the match is weak. The size of a clone is reported for some rows only, either as once, few or many, or as a class for expanded clones.

CSASIGAEQYF,TGCAGTGCTAGTATAGGGGCCGAGCAGTACTTC,TRBJ2-7,TRBV20-1,.,few
CASSLQEKTDTQYF,TGCGCCAGCAGCCTCCAGGAGAAAACAGATACGCAGTATTTT,TRBJ2-3,TRBV4-1,.,.
CSARATGGNQPQHF,TGCAGTGCTAGGGCGACAGGGGGGAATCAGCCCCAGCATTTT,TRBJ1-5,TRBV20-1,TRBD1,few
CASNDRTGGETQYF,TGTGCCAGCAACGATCGGACAGGGGGGGAGACCCAGTACTTC,TRBJ2-5,TRBV11-1,TRBD1,many
CASSLVHQETQYF,TGTGCCAGCAGCTTAGTGCACCAAGAGACCCAGTACTTC,TRBJ2-5,TRBV7-2,.,many
CASSLIQENYGYTF,TGTGCCAGCAGTTTAATACAGGAAAACTATGGCTACACCTTC,TRBJ1-2,TRBV28,.,few
CSARDPIGQGEEQYF,TGCAGTGCTAGAGATCCCATCGGACAGGGAGAGGAGCAGTACTTC,TRBJ2-7,TRBV20-1,TRBD1,.
CASSPNSRGGRVQPQHF,TGTGCCAGCAGCCCGAACAGCCGGGGAGGCAGGGTTCAGCCCCAGCATTTT,TRBJ1-5,TRBV6-2/TRBV6-3,.,once
CASSPRREQYF,TGTGCCAGCAGTCCCAGGAGGGAGCAGTACTTC,TRBJ2-7,TRBV6-5,.,.
CASSLRLPNEQFF,TGTGCCAGCAGCTTACGACTTCCCAATGAGCAGTTCTTC,TRBJ2-1,TRBV7-8,.,many
CASSLGWQQETQYF,TGTGCCAGCAGCTTGGGTTGGCAGCAAGAGACCCAGTACTTC,TRBJ2-5,TRBV5-6,.,.
CASRGQGAYTGELFF,TGTGCCAGCAGAGGGCAGGGGGCTTACACCGGGGAGCTGTTTTTT,TRBJ2-2,TRBV28,TRBD1,few
CASSLIGFGETQYF,TGTGCCAGCAGCTTAATTGGCTTTGGAGAGACCCAGTACTTC,TRBJ2-5,TRBV7-2,.,many
CASSYGAEAGYEQYF,TGTGCCAGCAGTTACGGAGCGGAGGCTGGCTACGAGCAGTACTTC,TRBJ2-7,TRBV6-5,.,.
CASSEGRPSNQPQHF,TGTGCCAGCAGTGAGGGACGGCCGAGCAATCAGCCCCAGCATTTT,TRBJ1-5,TRBV28,.,.
CASRPLQNTGELFF,TGTGCCAGCAGGCCCCTTCAGAACACCGGGGAGCTGTTTTTT,TRBJ2-2,TRBV6-1,.,many
CASSYSSNQPQHF,TGTGCCAGCAGTTATTCCAGCAATCAGCCCCAGCATTTT,TRBJ1-5,TRBV6-5,.,few
CASRTRTSGPSTDTQYF,TGTGCCAGCAGGACGCGGACTAGCGGGCCCTCGACAGATACGCAGTATTTT,TRBJ2-3,TRBV7-3,TRBD2,.
CATDGGGAYNEQFF,TGTGCCACCGATGGGGGGGGGGCCTACAATGAGCAGTTCTTC,TRBJ2-1,TRBV2,TRBD2,.
CASCRGGRETQYF,TGTGCCAGCTGCAGGGGGGGGCGGGAGACCCAGTACTTC,TRBJ2-5,TRBV6-6,.,few
CASGQEYNQSQHF,TGTGCCAGCGGCCAGGAATACAATCAGTCCCAGCATTTT,TRBJ1-5,TRBV6-1,.,once
CASSQVEVLGSTDTQYF,TGTGCCAGCAGCCAAGTTGAAGTGTTGGGGAGCACAGATACGCAGTATTTT,TRBJ2-3,TRBV3-1,.,few
CATQPRPQEDTQYF,TGTGCCACCCAACCTAGACCCCAGGAAGATACGCAGTATTTT,TRBJ2-3,TRBV7-9,.,many
CSVGAGGQETQYF,TGCAGTGTGGGAGCGGGGGGGCAAGAGACCCAGTACTTC,TRBJ2-5,TRBV20-1,TRBD2,.
CASSIVRAPVSQPQHF,TGTGCCAGTAGTATAGTTCGTGCCCCCGTCTCGCAGCCCCAGCATTTT,TRBJ1-5,TRBV19,.,few
CASSPEGGGSRTNEQFF,TGTGCCAGCAGCCCCGAAGGGGGGGGCTCACGTACCAATGAGCAGTTCTTC,TRBJ2-1,TRBV7-6,.,many
CASSSTGTGETQYF,TGTGCCAGCAGCTCGACAGGGACAGGGGAGACCCAGTACTTC,TRBJ2-5,TRBV12-3/TRBV12-4,TRBD1,few
CASSEWSGANVLTF,TGTGCCAGCAGTGAATGGTCCGGGGCCAACGTCCTGACTTTC,TRBJ2-6,TRBV2,.,many
CSVAWGGTSPQETQYF,TGCAGCGTCGCCTGGGGGGGGACTAGCCCCCAAGAGACCCAGTACTTC,TRBJ2-5,TRBV29-1,TRBD2,few
CASSLGPISRRSIQYF,TGTGCCAGCAGCTTAGGGCCGATATCACGGCGGAGCATTCAGTACTTC,TRBJ2-4,TRBV7-6,.,.
CASSFGTTYEQYF,TGTGCCAGCAGTTTTGGGACTACCTACGAGCAGTACTTC,TRBJ2-7,TRBV12-3/TRBV12-4,TRBD2,few
CASRGLRNEQFF,TGTGCCAGCAGGGGACTCAGGAATGAGCAGTTCTTC,TRBJ2-1,TRBV28,.,few
CASSSGGSGSYNEQFF,TGTGCCAGCAGCTCAGGGGGCTCTGGGTCCTACAATGAGCAGTTCTTC,TRBJ2-1,TRBV5-4,TRBD1,.
CASSQGWGAGETNEQFF,TGTGCCAGCAGCCAAGGATGGGGGGCAGGGGAGACTAATGAGCAGTTCTTC,TRBJ2-1,TRBV3-1,.,.
CASSLFWTERKETQYF,TGCGCCAGCAGCTTGTTTTGGACAGAACGAAAAGAGACCCAGTACTTC,TRBJ2-5,TRBV5-1,.,.
CASSQWTGGTYEQYF,TGTGCCAGCAGCCAATGGACTGGGGGAACCTACGAGCAGTACTTC,TRBJ2-7,TRBV7-2,.,many
CASSLERSSYNEQFF,TGTGCCAGCAGCTTGGAGCGAAGCTCCTACAATGAGCAGTTCTTC,TRBJ2-1,TRBV5-4,.,few
CASSLASLGGSGNTIYF,TGTGCCAGCAGCTTAGCGTCTCTGGGGGGCTCGGGAAACACCATATATTTT,TRBJ1-3,TRBV7-2,.,many
CASSPRRTSGGEETQYF,TGTGCCAGCTCACCACGCCGGACTAGCGGGGGGGAGGAGACCCAGTACTTC,TRBJ2-5,TRBV18,TRBD2,few
CASSQGHPEQYF,TGCGCCAGCAGCCAAGGTCATCCCGAGCAGTACTTC,TRBJ2-7,TRBV4-3,.,many
CASSYRGVPEAFF,TGTGCCAGCAGTTACAGGGGCGTGCCCGAAGCTTTCTTT,TRBJ1-1,TRBV12-3/TRBV12-4,TRBD1,.
CASSVIPQGKPYEQYF,TGTGCCAGCAGCGTAATTCCGCAGGGAAAACCCTACGAGCAGTACTTC,TRBJ2-7,TRBV2,.,few
CASSLDRAETQYF,TGTGCCAGCAGTTTAGACAGGGCGGAGACCCAGTACTTC,TRBJ2-5,TRBV12-3/TRBV12-4,.,few
CASSEGHSMNTEAFF,TGTGCCAGCAGTGAGGGCCACAGCATGAACACTGAAGCTTTCTTT,TRBJ1-1,TRBV25-1,.,many
CAISMTGVGNQPQHF,TGTGCCATCAGCATGACAGGGGTGGGAAATCAGCCCCAGCATTTT,TRBJ1-5,TRBV10-3,TRBD1,.
CASSLTSGGLKETQYF,TGTGCCAGCAGTCTGACTAGCGGGGGCCTCAAGGAGACCCAGTACTTC,TRBJ2-5,TRBV6-6,TRBD2,many